This TCR beta chain was profiled in a study of follicular helper T cells after annual influenza vaccination. Across the study: Sampling occurred days 0, 7 and 28 after each influenza vaccination.

CDR1 is KGHSH, CDR2 LQKENI, per germline. With 3 bases removed from V and 1 base from J, the gap between germline ends came to 12 bases. This CDR3 region has 16 residues. Sequencing was performed with immunoSEQ multiplex PCR; in TCRdb, only in-frame clones are kept and a portion is missing. The sample contains roughly 27,000 clones, approximately 78% of which appear only once. Time point described: 2014-2015 season, pre-vaccination. Subjects lived in the community and lacked influenza vaccine within the prior 6 months. Worth noting for this clone: Its antigen remains unidentified.

General study points: Yearly vaccinations repeatedly recalled conserved clonotypes in ICOS+CD38+ cTfh.

This receptor was taken from an adult who received the influenza vaccine. The sequencing here drew on CXCR5+ CD38- circulating T follicular helper cells from blood, taken on the day of influenza vaccination. Subset: circulating Tfh, non-naive CD4+CXCR5+PD-1+ (ICOS+CD38+ or ICOS-CD38-). The chain couples TRBV18 to TRBJ2-2, with a weak D call TRBD1 (5 bases). CDR3 sequence: CASSPFKGLNTGELFF. The CDR3 nucleotides are TGTGCCAGCTCACCCTTTAAGGGGCTGAACACCGGGGAGCTGTTTTTT.